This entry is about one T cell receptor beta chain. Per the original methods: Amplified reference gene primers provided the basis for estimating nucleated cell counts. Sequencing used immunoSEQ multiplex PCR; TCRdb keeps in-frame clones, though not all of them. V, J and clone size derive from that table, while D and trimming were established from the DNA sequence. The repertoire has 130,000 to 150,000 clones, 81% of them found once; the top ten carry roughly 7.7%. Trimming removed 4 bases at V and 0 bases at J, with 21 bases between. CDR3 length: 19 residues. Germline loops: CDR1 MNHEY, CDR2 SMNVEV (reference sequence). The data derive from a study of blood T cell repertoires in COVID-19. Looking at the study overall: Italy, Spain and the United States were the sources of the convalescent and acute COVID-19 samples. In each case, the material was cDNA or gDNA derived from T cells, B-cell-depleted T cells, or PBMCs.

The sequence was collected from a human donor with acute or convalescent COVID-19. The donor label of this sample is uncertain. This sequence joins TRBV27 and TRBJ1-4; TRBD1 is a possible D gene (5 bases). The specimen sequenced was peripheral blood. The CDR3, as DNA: TGTGCCAGCAGTTATCGGGGGGATGCGGCCCGTTCAACTAATGAAAAACTGTTTTTT. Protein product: CASSYRGDAARSTNEKLFF.